These T cell receptor beta chains were read from a single sample in a study of OX40 agonist ivuxolimab in advanced cancers. Data came from immunoSEQ multiplex PCR; TCRdb stores just in-frame clones and leaves some out. The table has approximately 15,000 clones, around 80% seen once; the top ten hold roughly 24%. Sequenced material: CD4+ or CD8+ T cells sorted from blood, taken in a trial of the OX40 agonist ivuxolimab. Receptors originate from an adult with an advanced solid tumor such as melanoma, head and neck, liver or kidney cancer. The CDR3 runs from the conserved cysteine through the conserved F or W. The order of the fields is V gene, clone size, CDR3 length, J gene, CDR3 protein. Expanded clones get a size class; other rows say once, few or many, or leave the size out.

v_call: TRBV10-2; clone_size: .; cdr3_length: 16; j_call: TRBJ2-7; cdr3_aa: CASSHPEVGLVHEQYF
v_call: TRBV4-2; clone_size: .; cdr3_length: 15; j_call: .; cdr3_aa: CASSQEYSLTYEQYF
v_call: TRBV7-9; clone_size: medium-sized; cdr3_length: 15; j_call: TRBJ2-7; cdr3_aa: CASSPPSGSPHEQYF
v_call: TRBV5-8; clone_size: .; cdr3_length: 16; j_call: TRBJ1-4; cdr3_aa: CASSLGRSLTLEKLFF
v_call: TRBV4-1; clone_size: .; cdr3_length: 15; j_call: TRBJ2-1; cdr3_aa: CASRWSNGADNEQFF
v_call: TRBV12-5; clone_size: once; cdr3_length: 14; j_call: TRBJ1-1; cdr3_aa: CASGATGGLTEAFF
v_call: TRBV19; clone_size: few; cdr3_length: 15; j_call: TRBJ2-7; cdr3_aa: CASSIVGTGRVEQYF
v_call: TRBV19; clone_size: .; cdr3_length: 18; j_call: TRBJ2-3; cdr3_aa: CASSLEDFGGGSTDTQYF
v_call: TRBV7-9; clone_size: .; cdr3_length: 17; j_call: TRBJ2-7; cdr3_aa: CASSLGTGILRRYEQDF
v_call: TRBV10-3; clone_size: .; cdr3_length: 14; j_call: TRBJ2-1; cdr3_aa: CAISEGTGRNEQFF
v_call: TRBV7-3; clone_size: .; cdr3_length: 14; j_call: TRBJ2-7; cdr3_aa: CASSFGGGSYEQYF
v_call: TRBV29-1; clone_size: .; cdr3_length: 13; j_call: TRBJ2-2; cdr3_aa: CSFRTGSTGELFF
v_call: TRBV6-5; clone_size: .; cdr3_length: 15; j_call: TRBJ2-1; cdr3_aa: CASSLLPGGINEQFF
v_call: TRBV28; clone_size: .; cdr3_length: 20; j_call: TRBJ1-5; cdr3_aa: CASSLVDRGRGLGPNQPQHF
v_call: TRBV5-5; clone_size: .; cdr3_length: 15; j_call: TRBJ2-2; cdr3_aa: CASSLGPSGTGELFF
v_call: TRBV25-1; clone_size: .; cdr3_length: 17; j_call: TRBJ2-5; cdr3_aa: CASSDQRQTLPQETQYF
v_call: TRBV27; clone_size: few; cdr3_length: 13; j_call: TRBJ1-5; cdr3_aa: CASSWGSHQPQHF
v_call: TRBV11-2; clone_size: .; cdr3_length: 13; j_call: TRBJ2-7; cdr3_aa: CASSEDIPYEQYF
v_call: TRBV9; clone_size: .; cdr3_length: 14; j_call: TRBJ2-7; cdr3_aa: CASSVSDSPTEQYF
v_call: TRBV7-9; clone_size: once; cdr3_length: 14; j_call: TRBJ2-3; cdr3_aa: CATYQRQGEDTQYF
v_call: TRBV30; clone_size: .; cdr3_length: 13; j_call: TRBJ2-7; cdr3_aa: CAWKRDRGYEQYF
v_call: TRBV9; clone_size: .; cdr3_length: 14; j_call: TRBJ1-1; cdr3_aa: CASSVAPAQLEAFF
v_call: TRBV28; clone_size: .; cdr3_length: 14; j_call: TRBJ1-1; cdr3_aa: CASRGGRSYGWAFF
v_call: TRBV27; clone_size: .; cdr3_length: 14; j_call: TRBJ2-7; cdr3_aa: CASGQGGPLYEQYF
v_call: TRBV28; clone_size: few; cdr3_length: 14; j_call: TRBJ2-5; cdr3_aa: CASSSGMTQETQYF
v_call: TRBV25-1; clone_size: .; cdr3_length: 14; j_call: TRBJ2-7; cdr3_aa: CASRGGTPTYEQYF
v_call: TRBV7-9; clone_size: .; cdr3_length: 17; j_call: TRBJ2-1; cdr3_aa: CASSFQTGTAPGNEQFF
v_call: TRBV7-8; clone_size: .; cdr3_length: 15; j_call: TRBJ2-7; cdr3_aa: CASSLEVGTGYEQYF
v_call: TRBV4-1; clone_size: .; cdr3_length: 14; j_call: TRBJ2-7; cdr3_aa: CASSQAGTGGEQYF
v_call: TRBV5-5; clone_size: .; cdr3_length: 16; j_call: TRBJ2-3; cdr3_aa: CASSKRDIPSTDTQYF
v_call: TRBV13; clone_size: few; cdr3_length: 15; j_call: TRBJ2-1; cdr3_aa: CASSRRDRGLHEQFF
v_call: TRBV29-1; clone_size: .; cdr3_length: 15; j_call: TRBJ2-5; cdr3_aa: CSVEDRGPYQETQYF
v_call: TRBV18; clone_size: once; cdr3_length: 15; j_call: TRBJ2-5; cdr3_aa: CASSPDRAVGETQYF
v_call: TRBV5-6; clone_size: .; cdr3_length: 14; j_call: TRBJ2-1; cdr3_aa: CASSLGTRVNEQFF
v_call: TRBV9; clone_size: .; cdr3_length: 14; j_call: TRBJ2-2; cdr3_aa: CASSVIQGTGELFF
v_call: TRBV2; clone_size: .; cdr3_length: 13; j_call: TRBJ2-5; cdr3_aa: CASGWAGGETQYF
v_call: TRBV7-8; clone_size: .; cdr3_length: 15; j_call: TRBJ2-1; cdr3_aa: CASSLAGGADNEQFF
v_call: TRBV5-6; clone_size: .; cdr3_length: 13; j_call: TRBJ1-2; cdr3_aa: CASSSGGSYGYTF
v_call: TRBV11-1; clone_size: .; cdr3_length: 14; j_call: TRBJ1-2; cdr3_aa: CASSLEGAPYGYTF
v_call: TRBV5-1; clone_size: few; cdr3_length: 14; j_call: TRBJ2-1; cdr3_aa: CASSSAGGYNEQFF